This T cell receptor (beta chain) was captured by sequencing in a study of blood T cell repertoires in COVID-19. Trimming at V came to 5 bases and at J to 12 bases, leaving 12 bases not matched to a gene. The length of the CDR3 is 14 residues. Germline-derived CDR1 and CDR2 are MNHNY and SVGAGI (reference sequence). Using immunoSEQ multiplex PCR, the repertoire was profiled, and TCRdb retains in-frame clones only, with some absent. This sample has 55,000 to 70,000 clones, with around 87% found just once. Material: peripheral blood. This sequence was found in a woman aged 18-29 years with acute or convalescent COVID-19. The chain carries TRBV6-6 and TRBJ1-5, with TRBD1 identical over 8 bases. The CDR3 nucleotides read TGTGCCAGCAGTCCATATGGACAGGGTACCAGCCAGCATTTT. Its protein product is CASSPYGQGTSQHF.